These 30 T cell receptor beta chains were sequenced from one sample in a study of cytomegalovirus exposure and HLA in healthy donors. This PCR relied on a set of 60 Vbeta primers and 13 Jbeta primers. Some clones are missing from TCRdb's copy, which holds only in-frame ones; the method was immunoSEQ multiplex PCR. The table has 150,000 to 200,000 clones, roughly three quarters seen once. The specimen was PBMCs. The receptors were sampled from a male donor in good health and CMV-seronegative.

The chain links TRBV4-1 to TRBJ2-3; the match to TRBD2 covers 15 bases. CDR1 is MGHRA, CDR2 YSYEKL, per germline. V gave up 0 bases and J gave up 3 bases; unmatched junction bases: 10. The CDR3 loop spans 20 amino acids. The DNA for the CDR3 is TGCGCCAGCAGCCAAGATGGACGGAGGGGACTAGCGGGGGGAACAGATACGCAGTATTTT. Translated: CASSQDGRRGLAGGTDTQYF.

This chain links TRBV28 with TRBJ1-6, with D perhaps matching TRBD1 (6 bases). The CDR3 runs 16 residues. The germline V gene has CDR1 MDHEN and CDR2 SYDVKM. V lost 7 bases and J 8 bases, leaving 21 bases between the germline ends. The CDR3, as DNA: TGTGCCAGCACCCAAGGCGGGGGCAGGCGGGATTCACCCCTCCACTTT. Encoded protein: CASTQGGGRRDSPLHF.

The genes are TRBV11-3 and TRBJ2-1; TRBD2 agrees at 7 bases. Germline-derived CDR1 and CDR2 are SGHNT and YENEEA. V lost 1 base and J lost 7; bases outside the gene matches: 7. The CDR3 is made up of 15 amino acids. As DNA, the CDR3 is TGTGCCAGCAGCTTAGGGGGAGGGGCCGCGAATGAGCAGTTCTTC. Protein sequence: CASSLGGGAANEQFF.

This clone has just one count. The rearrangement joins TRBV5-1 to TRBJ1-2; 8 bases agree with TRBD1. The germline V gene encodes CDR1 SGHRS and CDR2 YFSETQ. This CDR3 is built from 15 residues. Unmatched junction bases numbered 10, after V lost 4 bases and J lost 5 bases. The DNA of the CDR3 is TGCGCCAGCAGCCCCACTGGACAGGGCTCATATGGCTACACCTTC. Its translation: CASSPTGQGSYGYTF.

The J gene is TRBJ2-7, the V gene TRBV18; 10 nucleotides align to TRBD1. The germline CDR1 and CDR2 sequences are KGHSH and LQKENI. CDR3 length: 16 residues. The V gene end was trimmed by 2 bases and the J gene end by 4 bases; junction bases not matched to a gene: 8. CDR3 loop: CASSPGRDRGFYEQYF. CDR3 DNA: TGTGCCAGCTCACCAGGCCGGGACAGGGGCTTTTACGAGCAGTACTTC.

The CDR3 bases are TGTGCCAGCAGCTTGTGGGACAGATCAGAAGAGACCCAGTACTTC. As protein: CASSLWDRSEETQYF. V is TRBV5-4 and J is TRBJ2-5; 7 nucleotides line up with TRBD1. CDR1 is SGHNT, CDR2 YYREEE, per germline (reference sequence). The CDR3 loop spans 15 amino acids. V trimming: 1 base; J trimming: 3 bases; junction bases outside the gene matches: 6.

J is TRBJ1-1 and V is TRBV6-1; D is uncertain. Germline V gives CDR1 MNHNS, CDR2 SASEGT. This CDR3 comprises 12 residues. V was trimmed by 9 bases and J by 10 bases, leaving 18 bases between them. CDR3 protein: CASGGGRSTAFF. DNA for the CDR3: TGTGCCAGTGGAGGAGGACGCTCCACAGCTTTCTTT.

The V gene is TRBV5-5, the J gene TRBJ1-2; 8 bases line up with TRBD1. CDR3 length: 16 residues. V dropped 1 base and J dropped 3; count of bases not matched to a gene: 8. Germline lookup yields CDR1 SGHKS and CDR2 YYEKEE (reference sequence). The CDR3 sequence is CASSLSAGGKDYGYTF. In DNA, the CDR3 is TGTGCCAGCAGCTTGTCAGCAGGGGGCAAAGACTATGGCTACACCTTC.

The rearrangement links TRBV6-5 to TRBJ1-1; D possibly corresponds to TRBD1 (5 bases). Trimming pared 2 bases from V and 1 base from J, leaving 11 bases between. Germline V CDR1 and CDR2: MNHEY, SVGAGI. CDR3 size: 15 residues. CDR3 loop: CASSYKSGGNTEAFF. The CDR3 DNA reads TGTGCCAGCAGTTACAAATCGGGGGGGAACACTGAAGCTTTCTTT.

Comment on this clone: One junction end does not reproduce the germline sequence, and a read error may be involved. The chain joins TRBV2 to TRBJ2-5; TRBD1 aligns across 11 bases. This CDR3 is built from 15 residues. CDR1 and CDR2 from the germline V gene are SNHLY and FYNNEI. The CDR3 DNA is TGTGCCAGCAGGGAACGGACAGGGGGCTTAGAGGCCCAGTACTTC. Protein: CASRERTGGLEAQYF.

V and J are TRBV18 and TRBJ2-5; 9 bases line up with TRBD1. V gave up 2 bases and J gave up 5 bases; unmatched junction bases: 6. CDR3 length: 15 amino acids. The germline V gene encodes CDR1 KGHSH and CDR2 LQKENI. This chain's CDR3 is CASSPGTGSEETQYF. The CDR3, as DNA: TGTGCCAGCTCACCAGGGACAGGGAGCGAGGAGACCCAGTACTTC.

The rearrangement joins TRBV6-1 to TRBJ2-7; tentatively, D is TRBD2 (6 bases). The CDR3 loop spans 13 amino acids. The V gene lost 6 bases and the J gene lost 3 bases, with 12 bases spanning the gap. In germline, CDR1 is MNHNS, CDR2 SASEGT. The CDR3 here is CASRPTGDYEQYF. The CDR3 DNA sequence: TGTGCCAGCAGGCCTACGGGGGACTACGAGCAGTACTTC.

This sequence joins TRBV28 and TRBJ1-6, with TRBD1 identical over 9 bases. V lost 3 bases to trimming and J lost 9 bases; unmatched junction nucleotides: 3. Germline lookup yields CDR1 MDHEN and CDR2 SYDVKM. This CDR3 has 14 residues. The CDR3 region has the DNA TGTGCCAGCAGTTTGTGGGACAGGGCTTCACCCCTCCACTTT. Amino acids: CASSLWDRASPLHF.

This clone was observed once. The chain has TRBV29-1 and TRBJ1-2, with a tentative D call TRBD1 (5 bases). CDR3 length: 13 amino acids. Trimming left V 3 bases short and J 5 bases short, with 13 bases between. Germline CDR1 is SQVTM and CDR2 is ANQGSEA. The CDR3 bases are TGCAGCGTTGATTTGGCAGGGCAGTATGGCTACACCTTC. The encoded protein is CSVDLAGQYGYTF.

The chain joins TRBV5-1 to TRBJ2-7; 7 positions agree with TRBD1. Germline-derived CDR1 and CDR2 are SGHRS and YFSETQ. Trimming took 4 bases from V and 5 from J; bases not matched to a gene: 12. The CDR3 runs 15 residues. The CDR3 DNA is TGCGCCAGCAGCCGTTTTGGACAGGACCCGGACGAGCAGTACTTC. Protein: CASSRFGQDPDEQYF.

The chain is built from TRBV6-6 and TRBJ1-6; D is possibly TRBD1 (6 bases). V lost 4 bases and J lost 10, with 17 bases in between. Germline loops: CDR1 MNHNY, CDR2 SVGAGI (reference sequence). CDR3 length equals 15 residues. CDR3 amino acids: CASSSLQGQRSPLHF. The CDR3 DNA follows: TGTGCCAGCAGTTCCCTCCAGGGGCAAAGATCACCCCTCCACTTT.

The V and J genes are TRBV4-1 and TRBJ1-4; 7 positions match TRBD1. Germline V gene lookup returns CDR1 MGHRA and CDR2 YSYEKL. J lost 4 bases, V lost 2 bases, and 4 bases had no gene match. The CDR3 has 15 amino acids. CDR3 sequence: CASSQYGQDNEKLFF. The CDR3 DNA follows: TGCGCCAGCAGCCAATACGGACAGGATAATGAAAAACTGTTTTTT.

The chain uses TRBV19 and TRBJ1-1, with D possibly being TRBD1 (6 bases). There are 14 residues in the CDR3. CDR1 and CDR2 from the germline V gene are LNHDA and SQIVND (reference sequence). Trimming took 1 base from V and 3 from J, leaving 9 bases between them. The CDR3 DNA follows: TGTGCCAGTAGTATAGTGGCAGGGGACACTGAAGCTTTCTTT. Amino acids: CASSIVAGDTEAFF.

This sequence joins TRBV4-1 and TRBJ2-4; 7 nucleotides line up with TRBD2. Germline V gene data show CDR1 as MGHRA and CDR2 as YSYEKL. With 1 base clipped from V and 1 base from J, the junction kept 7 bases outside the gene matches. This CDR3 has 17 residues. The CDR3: CASSQVSGREAKNIQYF. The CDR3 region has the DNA TGCGCCAGCAGCCAAGTTTCAGGGAGGGAGGCCAAAAACATTCAGTACTTC.

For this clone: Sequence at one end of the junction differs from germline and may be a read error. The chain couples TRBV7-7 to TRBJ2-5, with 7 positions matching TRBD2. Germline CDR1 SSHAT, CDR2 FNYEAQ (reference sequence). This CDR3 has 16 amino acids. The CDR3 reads CASSLGVAGPQEAQYF. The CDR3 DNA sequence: TGTGCCAGCAGCTTAGGGGTAGCGGGTCCCCAAGAGGCCCAGTACTTC.

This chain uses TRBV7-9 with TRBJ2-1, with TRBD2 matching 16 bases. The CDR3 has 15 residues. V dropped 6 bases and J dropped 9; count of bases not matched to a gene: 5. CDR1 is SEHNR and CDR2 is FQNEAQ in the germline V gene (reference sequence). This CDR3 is CASRGTSGRAGEQFF. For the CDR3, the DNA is TGTGCCAGCAGGGGGACTAGCGGGAGGGCCGGTGAGCAGTTCTTC.

The CDR3 DNA sequence: TGTGCCAGCAGCACCGGGAGGTCCTACGAGCAGTACTTC. Its translation is CASSTGRSYEQYF. V and J are TRBV7-9 and TRBJ2-7, with 7 bases matching TRBD2. The CDR3 covers 13 residues. Trimming removed 5 bases from V and 1 base from J; junction bases left unmatched: 2. Germline CDR1 is SEHNR and CDR2 is FQNEAQ (reference sequence).

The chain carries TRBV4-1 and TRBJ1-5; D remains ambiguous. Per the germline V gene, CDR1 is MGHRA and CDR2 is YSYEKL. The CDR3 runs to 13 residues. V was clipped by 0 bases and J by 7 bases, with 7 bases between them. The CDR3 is CASSQDLGQPQHF. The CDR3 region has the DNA TGCGCCAGCAGCCAAGATCTAGGACAGCCCCAGCATTTT.

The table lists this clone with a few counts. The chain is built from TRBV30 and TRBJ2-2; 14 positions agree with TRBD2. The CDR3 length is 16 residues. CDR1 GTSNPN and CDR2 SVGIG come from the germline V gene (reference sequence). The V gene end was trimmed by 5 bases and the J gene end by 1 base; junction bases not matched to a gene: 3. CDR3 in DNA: TGTGCCTGGGTGGGACTAGCGGGGGAGAACACCGGGGAGCTGTTTTTT. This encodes CAWVGLAGENTGELFF. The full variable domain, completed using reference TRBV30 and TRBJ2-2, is SQTIHQWPATLVQPVGSPLSLECTVEGTSNPNLYWYRQAAGRGLQLLFYSVGIGQISSEVPQNLSASRPQDRQFILSSKKLLLSDSGFYLCAWVGLAGENTGELFFGEGSRLTVL.

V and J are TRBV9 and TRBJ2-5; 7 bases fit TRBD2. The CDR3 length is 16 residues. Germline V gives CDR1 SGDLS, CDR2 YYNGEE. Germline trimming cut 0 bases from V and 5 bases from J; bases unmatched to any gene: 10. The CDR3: CASSVDWGGFGETQYF. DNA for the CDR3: TGTGCCAGCAGCGTAGATTGGGGGGGATTTGGGGAGACCCAGTACTTC.

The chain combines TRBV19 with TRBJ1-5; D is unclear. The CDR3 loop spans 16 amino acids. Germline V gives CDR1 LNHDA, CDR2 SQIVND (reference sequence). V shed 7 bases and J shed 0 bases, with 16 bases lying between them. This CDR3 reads CASTPSRVYSNQPQHF. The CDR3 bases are TGTGCCAGTACCCCCAGTCGGGTGTATAGCAATCAGCCCCAGCATTTT.

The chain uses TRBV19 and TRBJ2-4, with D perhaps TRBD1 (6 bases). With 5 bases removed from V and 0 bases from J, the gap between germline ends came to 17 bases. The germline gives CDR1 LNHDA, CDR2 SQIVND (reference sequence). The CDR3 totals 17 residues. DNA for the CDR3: TGTGCCAGTAGTCCAACCACCGGGACAACAGCCAAAAACATTCAGTACTTC. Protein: CASSPTTGTTAKNIQYF.

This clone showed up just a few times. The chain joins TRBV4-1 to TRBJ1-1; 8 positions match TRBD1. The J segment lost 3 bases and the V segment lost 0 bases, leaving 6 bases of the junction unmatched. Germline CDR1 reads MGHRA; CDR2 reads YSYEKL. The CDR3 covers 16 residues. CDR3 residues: CASSQDGTGADTEAFF. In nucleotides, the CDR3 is TGCGCCAGCAGCCAAGATGGGACAGGTGCTGACACTGAAGCTTTCTTT.

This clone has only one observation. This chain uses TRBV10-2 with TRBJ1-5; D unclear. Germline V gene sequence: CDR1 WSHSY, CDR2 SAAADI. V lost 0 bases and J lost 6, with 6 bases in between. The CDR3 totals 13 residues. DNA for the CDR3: TGCGCCAGCAGTGAGTCGCGTAGTCAGCCCCAGCATTTT. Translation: CASSESRSQPQHF.

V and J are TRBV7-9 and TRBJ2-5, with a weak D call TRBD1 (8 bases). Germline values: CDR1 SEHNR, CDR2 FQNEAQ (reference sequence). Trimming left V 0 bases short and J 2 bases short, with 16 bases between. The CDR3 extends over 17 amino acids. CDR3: CASSLAAGQVIQETQYF. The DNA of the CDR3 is TGTGCCAGCAGCTTAGCAGCGGGACAGGTGATACAAGAGACCCAGTACTTC. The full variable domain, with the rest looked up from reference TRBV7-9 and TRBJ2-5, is DTGVSQNPRHKITKRGQNVTFRCDPISEHNRLYWYRQTLGQGPEFLTYFQNEAQLEKSRLLSDRFSAERPKGSFSTLEIQRTEQGDSAMYLCASSLAAGQVIQETQYFGPGTRLLVL.